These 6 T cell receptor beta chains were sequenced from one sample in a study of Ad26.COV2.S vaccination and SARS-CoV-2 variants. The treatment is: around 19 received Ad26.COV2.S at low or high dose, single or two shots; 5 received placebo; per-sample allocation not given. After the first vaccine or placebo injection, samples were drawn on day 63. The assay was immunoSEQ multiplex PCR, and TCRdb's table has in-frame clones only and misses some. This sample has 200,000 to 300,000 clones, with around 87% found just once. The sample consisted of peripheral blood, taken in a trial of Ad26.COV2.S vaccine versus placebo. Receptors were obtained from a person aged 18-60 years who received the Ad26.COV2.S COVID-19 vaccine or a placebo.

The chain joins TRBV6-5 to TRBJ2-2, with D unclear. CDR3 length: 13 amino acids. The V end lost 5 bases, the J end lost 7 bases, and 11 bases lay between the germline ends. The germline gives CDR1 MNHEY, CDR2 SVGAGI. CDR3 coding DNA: TGTGCCAGCAGTCCGATGAAAGGCGGGGAGCTGTTTTTT. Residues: CASSPMKGGELFF.

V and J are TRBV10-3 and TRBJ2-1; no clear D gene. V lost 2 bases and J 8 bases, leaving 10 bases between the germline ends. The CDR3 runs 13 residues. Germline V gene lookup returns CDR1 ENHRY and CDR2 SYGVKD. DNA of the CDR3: TGTGCCATCAGTGAGGGGGTAATCGATGAGCAGTTCTTC. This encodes CAISEGVIDEQFF.

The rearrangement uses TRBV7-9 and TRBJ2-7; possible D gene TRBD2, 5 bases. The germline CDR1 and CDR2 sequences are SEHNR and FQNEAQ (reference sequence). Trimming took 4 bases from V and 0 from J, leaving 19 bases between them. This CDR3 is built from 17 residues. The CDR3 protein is CASSSRGVRTLSYEQYF. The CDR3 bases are TGTGCCAGCAGCTCCCGGGGAGTCAGGACGCTCTCCTACGAGCAGTACTTC.

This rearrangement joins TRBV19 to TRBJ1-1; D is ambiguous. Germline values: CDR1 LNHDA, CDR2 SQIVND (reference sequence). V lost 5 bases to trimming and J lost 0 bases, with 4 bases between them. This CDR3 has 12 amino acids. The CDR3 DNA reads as TGTGCCAGTAGTGTCATGAACACTGAAGCTTTCTTT. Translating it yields CASSVMNTEAFF.

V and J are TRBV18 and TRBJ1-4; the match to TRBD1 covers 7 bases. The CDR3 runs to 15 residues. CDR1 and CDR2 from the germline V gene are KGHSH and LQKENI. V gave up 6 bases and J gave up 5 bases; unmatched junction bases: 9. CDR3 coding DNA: TGTGCCAGCTCGCCGCGGACAGGACTCAATGAAAAACTGTTTTTT. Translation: CASSPRTGLNEKLFF.

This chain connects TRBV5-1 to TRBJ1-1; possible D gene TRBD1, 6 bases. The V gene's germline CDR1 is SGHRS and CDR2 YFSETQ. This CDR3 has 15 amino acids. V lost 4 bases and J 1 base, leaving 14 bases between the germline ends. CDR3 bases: TGCGCCAGCAGCAGAGAGGGGGACTGGAACACTGAAGCTTTCTTT. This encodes CASSREGDWNTEAFF.